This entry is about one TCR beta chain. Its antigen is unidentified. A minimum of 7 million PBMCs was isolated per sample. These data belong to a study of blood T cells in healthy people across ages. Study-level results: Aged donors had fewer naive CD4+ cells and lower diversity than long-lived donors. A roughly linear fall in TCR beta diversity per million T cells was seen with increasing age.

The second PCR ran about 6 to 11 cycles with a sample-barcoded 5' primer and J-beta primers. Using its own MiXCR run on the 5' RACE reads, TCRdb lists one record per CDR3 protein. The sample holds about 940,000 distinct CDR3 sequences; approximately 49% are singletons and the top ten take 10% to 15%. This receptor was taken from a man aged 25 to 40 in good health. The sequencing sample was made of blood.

CDR3 region: CASSAGFTEAFF. In DNA, the CDR3 is TGTGCCAGCAGTGCGGGTTTCACTGAAGCTTTCTTT. The rearrangement uses TRBV2 and TRBJ1-1; D remains ambiguous. The V gene's germline CDR1 is SNHLY and CDR2 FYNNEI. V was trimmed by 4 bases and J by 4 bases, leaving 7 bases between them. The CDR3 has 12 residues.